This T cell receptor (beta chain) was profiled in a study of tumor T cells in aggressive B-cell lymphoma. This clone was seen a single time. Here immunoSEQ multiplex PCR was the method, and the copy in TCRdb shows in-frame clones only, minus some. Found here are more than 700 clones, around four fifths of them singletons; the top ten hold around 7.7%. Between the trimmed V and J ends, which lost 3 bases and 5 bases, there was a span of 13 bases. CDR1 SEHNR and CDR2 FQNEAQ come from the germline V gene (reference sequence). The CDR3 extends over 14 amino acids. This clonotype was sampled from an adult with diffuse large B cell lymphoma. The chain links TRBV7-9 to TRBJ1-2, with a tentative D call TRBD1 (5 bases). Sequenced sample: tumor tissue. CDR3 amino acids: CASSFERQLYGYTF. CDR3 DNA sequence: TGTGCCAGCAGCTTTGAGAGACAGCTATATGGCTACACCTTC.